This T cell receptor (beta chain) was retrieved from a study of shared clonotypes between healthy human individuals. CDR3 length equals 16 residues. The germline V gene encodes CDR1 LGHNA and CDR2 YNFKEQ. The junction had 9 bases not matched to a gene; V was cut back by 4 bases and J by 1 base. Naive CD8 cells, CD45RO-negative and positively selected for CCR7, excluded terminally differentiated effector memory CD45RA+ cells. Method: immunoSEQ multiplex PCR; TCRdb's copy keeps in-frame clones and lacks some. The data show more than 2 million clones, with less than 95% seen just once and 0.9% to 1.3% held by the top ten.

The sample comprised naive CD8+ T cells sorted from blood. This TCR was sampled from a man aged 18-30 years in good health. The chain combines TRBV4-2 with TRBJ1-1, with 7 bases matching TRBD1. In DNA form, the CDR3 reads TGTGCCAGCAGCCCTCAAGAGGGGGCGTCGAACACTGAAGCTTTCTTT. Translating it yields CASSPQEGASNTEAFF.